One sample yielded the 27 T cell receptor beta chains listed below, sequenced in a study of blood T cell repertoires in COVID-19. The data were produced by immunoSEQ multiplex PCR, yet TCRdb's version contains in-frame clones alone and is incomplete. The sample lists about 120,000 clones; approximately 90% were seen once. The sequenced sample consisted of peripheral blood. Every receptor here comes from a human donor with acute or convalescent COVID-19. The donor label of this sample is uncertain.

This chain connects TRBV7-3 to TRBJ2-3, with 13 bases identical to TRBD2. V lost 5 bases and J lost 1; bases outside the gene matches: 3. The length of the CDR3 is 16 residues. Germline V lookup: CDR1 SGHTA, CDR2 FQGTGA. The CDR3 DNA follows: TGTGCCAGCAGCCCCGGGACTAGCGGGGGCACAGATACGCAGTATTTT. It is translated as CASSPGTSGGTDTQYF.

The chain employs TRBV20-1 and TRBJ2-1; 8 positions agree with TRBD2. CDR3 length: 13 residues. V lost 3 bases and J lost 6; bases outside the gene matches: 4. In germline, CDR1 is DFQATT, CDR2 SNEGSKA (reference sequence). The CDR3 DNA follows: TGCAGTGCTAGTATAGCGGGACGCAATGAGCAGTTCTTC. Amino acids: CSASIAGRNEQFF.

J is TRBJ2-1 and V is TRBV9; 13 positions agree with TRBD2. The CDR3 length is 16 residues. J lost 8 bases, V lost 3 bases, and 8 bases had no gene match. From germline, CDR1 is SGDLS and CDR2 YYNGEE. In DNA form, the CDR3 reads TGTGCCAGCAGCGCGCCCACTAGCGGGAGGGCCCATGAGCAGTTCTTC. This translates into CASSAPTSGRAHEQFF. The variable domain in full, with the rest retrieved from reference TRBV9 and TRBJ2-1, is DSGVTQTPKHLITATGQRVTLRCSPRSGDLSVYWYQQSLDQGLQFLIQYYNGEERAKGNILERFSAQQFPDLHSELNLSSLELGDSALYFCASSAPTSGRAHEQFFGPGTRLTVL.

DNA of the CDR3: TGTGCCTGGAGCGTAGGGGACACAGGGTTCAAGATCCAGCCCCAGCATTTT. Residues: CAWSVGDTGFKIQPQHF. The J gene is TRBJ1-5, the V gene TRBV30; a possible D gene is TRBD1 (6 bases). CDR1 is GTSNPN and CDR2 is SVGIG in the germline V gene (reference sequence). The CDR3 contains 17 residues. V was trimmed by 3 bases and J by 7 bases, leaving 25 bases between them.

V is TRBV10-1 and J is TRBJ1-1; no firm D call. The CDR3 extends over 14 amino acids. The germline V gene has CDR1 WNHNN and CDR2 SYGVQD (reference sequence). Trimming took 8 bases from V and 1 from J, leaving 14 bases between them. CDR3 residues: CASPNWWANTEAFF. The CDR3 nucleotides are TGCGCCAGCCCAAATTGGTGGGCGAACACTGAAGCTTTCTTT.

The chain combines TRBV7-2 with TRBJ1-5, with D uncertain. This CDR3 is built from 12 residues. The germline V and J ends were trimmed by 1 base and 6 bases, with 4 bases remaining between them. Germline CDR1 SGHTA, CDR2 FQGNSA. As DNA, the CDR3 is TGTGCCAGCAGCTTAGACGGTCAGCCCCAGCATTTT. Translating gives CASSLDGQPQHF.

The chain employs TRBV6-5 and TRBJ1-2, with D unclear. The CDR3 has 14 amino acids. The V gene lost 2 bases and the J gene lost 8 bases, with 15 bases spanning the gap. The germline V gene encodes CDR1 MNHEY and CDR2 SVGAGI. The CDR3 here is CASSYADSYRGYTF. As DNA, the CDR3 is TGTGCCAGCAGTTACGCGGACTCCTATCGGGGCTACACCTTC.

This chain uses TRBV19 with TRBJ2-1; 7 bases align to TRBD1. The CDR3 is 15 residues long. V shed 7 bases, J shed 8 bases, and the junction held 14 bases outside the gene matches. Germline V gene data show CDR1 as LNHDA and CDR2 as SQIVND (reference sequence). CDR3 loop: CASTSSGDRVYEQFF. CDR3 in DNA: TGTGCCAGTACCTCGTCCGGTGACAGGGTTTATGAGCAGTTCTTC.

The chain has TRBV6-2 or TRBV6-3 and TRBJ2-7, with D perhaps being TRBD1 or TRBD2 (6 bases each). Per the germline V gene, CDR1 is MNHEY and CDR2 is SVGEGT. The V and J ends lost 6 bases and 3 bases respectively, with 12 bases between them. CDR3 length equals 13 residues. The CDR3 reads CASSRGPHYEQYF. The DNA for the CDR3 is TGTGCCAGCAGCCGGGGGCCGCACTACGAGCAGTACTTC.

This chain links TRBV7-9 with TRBJ1-5; perhaps TRBD1 as D (6 bases). V was shortened by 1 base and J by 5 bases, with 9 bases between the two germline ends. This CDR3 has 14 residues. Germline lookup yields CDR1 SEHNR and CDR2 FQNEAQ (reference sequence). The CDR3 loop is CASSLGGPDQPQHF. The CDR3 DNA reads TGTGCCAGCAGCTTAGGGGGGCCGGATCAGCCCCAGCATTTT.

The chain links TRBV5-6 to TRBJ1-4; 8 bases line up with TRBD1. CDR1 is SGHDT and CDR2 is YYEEEE in the germline V gene. The CDR3 is 16 amino acids. Germline trimming cut 3 bases from V and 5 bases from J; bases unmatched to any gene: 9. CDR3 loop: CASSSRRTGGNEKLFF. CDR3 in DNA: TGTGCCAGCAGCTCCCGTCGAACAGGGGGGAATGAAAAACTGTTTTTT. Combining the CDR3 with reference TRBV5-6 and TRBJ1-4 gives the whole variable domain DAGVTQSPTHLIKTRGQQVTLRCSPKSGHDTVSWYQQALGQGPQFIFQYYEEEERQRGNFPDRFSGHQFPNYSSELNVNALLLGDSALYLCASSSRRTGGNEKLFFGSGTQLSVL.

This clone has more than one count but fewer than ten. The gene calls are TRBV12-3 or TRBV12-4 and TRBJ1-1; no reliable D call. Trimming took off 4 bases at V and 6 bases at J, with 6 bases between the two ends. The CDR3 spans 11 residues. CDR3 bases: TGTGCCAGCAGTTCCTCTCCTGAAGCTTTCTTT. Amino acids: CASSSSPEAFF.

This chain connects TRBV18 to TRBJ1-1, with D unresolved. The germline CDR1 and CDR2 sequences are KGHSH and LQKENI. V lost 3 bases and J 2 bases, leaving 7 bases between the germline ends. This CDR3 is 13 amino acids long. The CDR3 reads CASSPAVNTEAFF. The CDR3 nucleotides are TGTGCCAGCTCACCGGCGGTCAACACTGAAGCTTTCTTT. The full variable domain, completed using reference TRBV18 and TRBJ1-1, is NAGVMQNPRHLVRRRGQEARLRCSPMKGHSHVYWYRQLPEEGLKFMVYLQKENIIDESGMPKERFSAEFPKEGPSILRIQQVVRGDSAAYFCASSPAVNTEAFFGQGTRLTVV.

This clone was detected only once. V and J are TRBV6-6 and TRBJ1-5; D gene ambiguous. This CDR3 contains 13 residues. V was pared by 6 bases and J by 5 bases, with 11 bases between. Per the germline V gene, CDR1 is MNHNY and CDR2 is SVGAGI (reference sequence). The CDR3 here is CASSPLLYQPQHF. The CDR3 nucleotides read TGTGCCAGCAGCCCCCTCCTTTATCAGCCCCAGCATTTT.

The chain couples TRBV2 to TRBJ1-2; 8 nucleotides match TRBD1. V shed 9 bases and J 7 bases; nucleotides not matched to a gene: 4. This CDR3 is 11 amino acids long. Per germline, CDR1 SNHLY and CDR2 FYNNEI. The CDR3 DNA reads TGTGCCAGTGGACAGGGTATTGGCTACACCTTC. Protein: CASGQGIGYTF.

This clone was observed a few times. The V and J genes are TRBV18 and TRBJ1-2; D ambiguous. The CDR3 totals 14 residues. The V and J ends lost 3 bases and 4 bases respectively, with 12 bases between them. Looked up from germline, CDR1 is KGHSH and CDR2 is LQKENI. CDR3 residues: CASSPEDGIYGYTF. CDR3 DNA: TGTGCCAGCTCACCTGAAGACGGGATCTATGGCTACACCTTC.

The V gene is TRBV5-1, the J gene TRBJ1-6; D is perhaps TRBD1 (5 bases). Between the trimmed V and J ends, which lost 5 bases and 0 bases, there was a span of 9 bases. From germline, CDR1 is SGHRS and CDR2 YFSETQ. The CDR3 length is 15 residues. The chain's CDR3 is CASREGDSYNSPLHF. CDR3 coding DNA: TGCGCCAGCAGGGAAGGGGACTCCTATAATTCACCCCTCCACTTT.

The V and J genes are TRBV6-1 and TRBJ1-3, with 7 nucleotides matching TRBD1. Trimming cost V 1 base and J 2 bases; bases outside gene matches: 5. Germline loops: CDR1 MNHNS, CDR2 SASEGT. There are 16 residues in the CDR3. The CDR3 region has the DNA TGTGCCAGCAGTGAAGTCAACAGGGGTACTGGAAACACCATATATTTT. It codes for CASSEVNRGTGNTIYF.

The chain uses TRBV4-3 and TRBJ2-3; 15 positions match TRBD2. Germline V gene sequence: CDR1 LGHNA, CDR2 YSLEER. After removal of 3 bases from V and 4 bases from J, the junction contained 2 bases not matched to a gene. The CDR3 sequence is 16 residues long. CDR3 coding DNA: TGCGCCAGCAGCCACGGACTAGCGGGAGGGGCAGATACGCAGTATTTT. Encoded protein: CASSHGLAGGADTQYF.

This chain links TRBV7-8 with TRBJ1-5; D remains unclear. V dropped 5 bases and J dropped 7 bases, with 9 bases sitting between them. CDR1 is SGHVS, CDR2 FQNEAQ, per germline. The CDR3 runs to 12 residues. As DNA, the CDR3 is TGTGCCAGCAGCCCGGTAGCCCAGCCCCAGCATTTT. Its translation: CASSPVAQPQHF.

The genes are TRBV2 and TRBJ2-5; 7 bases map to TRBD1. With 7 bases clipped from V and 2 bases from J, the junction kept 7 bases outside the gene matches. Germline V gives CDR1 SNHLY, CDR2 FYNNEI. The CDR3 loop spans 14 amino acids. DNA of the CDR3: TGTGCCAGCACCTGGACAGGTCAGCAAGAGACCCAGTACTTC. Translating gives CASTWTGQQETQYF.

The V call is TRBV12-3 or TRBV12-4, the J call TRBJ1-1; weak D call: TRBD1 (5 bases). The ends were cut back, 6 bases at V and 5 bases at J, with 13 bases in the middle. The CDR3 extends over 13 amino acids. The CDR3 region is CASSQWGGTEAFF. The CDR3 DNA follows: TGTGCCAGCAGCCAGTGGGGGGGGACTGAAGCTTTCTTT.

The J gene is TRBJ2-2, the V gene TRBV24-1; TRBD1 matches 7 bases. This CDR3 comprises 17 residues. J gave up 0 bases and V 3 bases, and 6 bases lay outside the gene matches. Germline assignment: CDR1 KGHDR and CDR2 SFDVKD. The CDR3 loop reads CATSDTVGGPNTGELFF. The CDR3 nucleotides read TGTGCCACCAGTGATACCGTAGGGGGCCCGAACACCGGGGAGCTGTTTTTT.

J is TRBJ2-7 and V is TRBV5-4, with a possible D match to TRBD2 (6 bases). V was shortened by 3 bases and J by 7 bases, with 20 bases between the two germline ends. The length of the CDR3 is 15 residues. Germline CDR1 is SGHNT and CDR2 is YYREEE (reference sequence). The CDR3, as DNA: TGTGCCAGCAGCTCCCAGGAGGGCTCCCCTTATGAGCAGTACTTC. Protein product: CASSSQEGSPYEQYF. The variable domain in full, completed from reference TRBV5-4 and TRBJ2-7, reads ETGVTQSPTHLIKTRGQQVTLRCSSQSGHNTVSWYQQALGQGPQFIFQYYREEENGRGNFPPRFSGLQFPNYSSELNVNALELDDSALYLCASSSQEGSPYEQYFGPGTRLTVT.

The V gene is TRBV10-2, the J gene TRBJ1-2; maybe TRBD1 (6 bases). V was clipped by 3 bases and J by 3 bases, with 11 bases between them. The CDR3 runs to 14 residues. The germline gives CDR1 WSHSY, CDR2 SAAADI. DNA for the CDR3: TGCGCCAGCAGTGAAGGGGGATATTACTATGGCTACACCTTC. It encodes CASSEGGYYYGYTF.

V and J are TRBV5-1 and TRBJ2-7, with a tentative D call TRBD1 (5 bases). V lost 5 bases to trimming and J lost 6 bases, with 18 bases between them. The CDR3 sequence is 14 residues long. CDR1 is SGHRS and CDR2 is YFSETQ in the germline V gene. CDR3 nucleotides: TGCGCCAGCAGTATAGCCCCAGGGTCAGTCGAGCAGTACTTC. Translating gives CASSIAPGSVEQYF.

The chain has TRBV7-2 and TRBJ1-5; tentatively, D is TRBD1 (6 bases). CDR3 size: 14 residues. Germline CDR1 and CDR2: SGHTA and FQGNSA. The ends were cut back, 3 bases at V and 5 bases at J, with 11 bases in the middle. CDR3 bases: TGTGCCAGCAGCTTCTCGGACAGTGATCAGCCCCAGCATTTT. It specifies CASSFSDSDQPQHF.